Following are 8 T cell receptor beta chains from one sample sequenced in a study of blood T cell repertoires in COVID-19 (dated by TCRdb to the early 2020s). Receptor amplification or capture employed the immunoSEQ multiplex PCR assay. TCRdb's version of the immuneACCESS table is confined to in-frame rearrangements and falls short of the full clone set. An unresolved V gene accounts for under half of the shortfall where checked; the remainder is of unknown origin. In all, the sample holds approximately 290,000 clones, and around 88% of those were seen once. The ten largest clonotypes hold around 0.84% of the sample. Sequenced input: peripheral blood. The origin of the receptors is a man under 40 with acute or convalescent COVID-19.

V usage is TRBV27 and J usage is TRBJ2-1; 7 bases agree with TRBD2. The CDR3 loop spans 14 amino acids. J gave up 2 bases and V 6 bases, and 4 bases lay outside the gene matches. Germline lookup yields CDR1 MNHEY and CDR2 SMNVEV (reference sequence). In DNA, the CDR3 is TGTGCCAGCAGCTCTGGACTAGCCTACAATGAGCAGTTCTTC. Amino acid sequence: CASSSGLAYNEQFF.

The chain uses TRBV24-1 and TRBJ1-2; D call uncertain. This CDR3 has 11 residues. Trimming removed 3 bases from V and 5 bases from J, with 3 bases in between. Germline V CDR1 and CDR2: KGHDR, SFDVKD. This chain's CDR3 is CATSDQYGYTF. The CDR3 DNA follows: TGTGCCACCAGTGATCAGTATGGCTACACCTTC.

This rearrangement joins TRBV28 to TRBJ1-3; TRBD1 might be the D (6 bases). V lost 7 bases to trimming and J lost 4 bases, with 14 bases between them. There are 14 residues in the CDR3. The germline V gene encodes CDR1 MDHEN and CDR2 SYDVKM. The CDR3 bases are TGTGCCAGCACCTTGGACAGTCCGGGAAACACCATATATTTT. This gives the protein CASTLDSPGNTIYF.

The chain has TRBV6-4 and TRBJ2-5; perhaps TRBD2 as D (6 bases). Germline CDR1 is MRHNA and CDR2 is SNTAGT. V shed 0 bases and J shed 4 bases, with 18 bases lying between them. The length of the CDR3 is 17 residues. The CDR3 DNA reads TGTGCCAGCAGTGACTCGAACGGGGGTAAAGAAAGAGAGACCCAGTACTTC. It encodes CASSDSNGGKERETQYF.

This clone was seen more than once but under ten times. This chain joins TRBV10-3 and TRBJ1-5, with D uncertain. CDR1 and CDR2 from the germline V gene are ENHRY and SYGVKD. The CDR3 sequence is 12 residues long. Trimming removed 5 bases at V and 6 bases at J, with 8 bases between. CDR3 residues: CAISPSGQPQHF. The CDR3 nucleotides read TGTGCCATCAGTCCTTCGGGTCAGCCCCAGCATTTT.

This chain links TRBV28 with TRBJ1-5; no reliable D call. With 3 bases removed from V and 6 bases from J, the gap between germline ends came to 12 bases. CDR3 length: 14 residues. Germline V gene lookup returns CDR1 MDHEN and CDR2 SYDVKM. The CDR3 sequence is CASSFQAVRQPQHF. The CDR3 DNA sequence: TGTGCCAGCAGTTTTCAAGCGGTTCGTCAGCCCCAGCATTTT.

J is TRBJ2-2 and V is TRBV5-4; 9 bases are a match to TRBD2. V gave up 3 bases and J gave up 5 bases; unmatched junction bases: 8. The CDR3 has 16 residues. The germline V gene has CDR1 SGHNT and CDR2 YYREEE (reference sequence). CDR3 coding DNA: TGTGCCAGCAGCTCCGTGGCTAGCGGGGTGACCGGGGAGCTGTTTTTT. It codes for CASSSVASGVTGELFF.

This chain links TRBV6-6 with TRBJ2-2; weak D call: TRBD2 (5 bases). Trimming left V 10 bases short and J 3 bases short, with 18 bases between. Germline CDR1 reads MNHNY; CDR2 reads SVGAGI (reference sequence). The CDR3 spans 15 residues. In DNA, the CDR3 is TGTGCCACCCACCAACCGGGAAGGGACACCGGGGAGCTGTTTTTT. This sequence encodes CATHQPGRDTGELFF.